A selection of T cell receptor beta chains follows, all from one sample in a study of blood T cell repertoires in COVID-19. Repertoires were generated with immunoSEQ multiplex PCR, while TCRdb's copy carries only in-frame clones and drops some. The sample comprises 350,000 to 400,000 clones, 90% to 95% of which are singletons, and roughly 0.9% rests with the top ten. The source material was PBMCs or T cells enriched from blood (not recorded which). These receptors originate from a woman aged 40 to 55 who had been exposed to COVID-19. Each CDR3 is given with its conserved first and last residue. D genes are given only for firm matches. Clone size is given for some rows only: seen once, a few or many times, or a class if the clone is expanded.

>TRBJ1-2|-|TRBV2|-
CASSGLSGKSGYGYTF
TGTGCCAGCAGTGGTTTGTCAGGCAAATCTGGGTATGGCTACACCTTC
>TRBJ2-1|-|TRBV13|once
CASSLGLLYNEQFF
TGTGCCAGCAGCCTGGGGCTCCTCTACAATGAGCAGTTCTTC
>TRBJ1-5|-|TRBV12-3/TRBV12-4|-
CASSFLGGQPQHF
TGTGCCAGCAGTTTTTTGGGCGGGCAGCCCCAGCATTTT
>TRBJ2-4|-|TRBV5-4|-
CASSSPGEGSRAKNIQYF
TGTGCCAGCAGCTCACCTGGTGAAGGGAGCAGAGCCAAAAACATTCAGTACTTC
>TRBJ2-7|TRBD1|TRBV10-2|-
CASAGQGQFYEQYF
TGCGCCAGCGCGGGACAGGGGCAATTCTACGAGCAGTACTTC
>TRBJ2-3|TRBD2|TRBV10-1|once
CASSLAGGTDTQYF
TGCGCCAGCAGTCTAGCGGGGGGCACAGATACGCAGTATTTT
>TRBJ2-1|TRBD1|TRBV5-1|-
CASSAGQGWDEQFF
TGCGCCAGCAGCGCGGGACAGGGGTGGGATGAGCAGTTCTTC
>TRBJ2-1|-|TRBV9|-
CASSVALFGPVEQFF
TGTGCCAGCAGCGTAGCTTTATTTGGCCCTGTCGAGCAGTTCTTC
>TRBJ1-3|-|TRBV2|-
CASSERVSVSGNTIYF
TGTGCCAGCAGTGAGAGGGTTTCCGTCTCTGGAAACACCATATATTTT
>TRBJ1-2|-|TRBV5-5|-
CASSLSDRLYGYTF
TGTGCCAGCAGCTTATCGGACCGACTATATGGCTACACCTTC
>TRBJ1-2|-|TRBV29-1|-
CSVVSDFPDGYTF
TGCAGCGTTGTTTCGGACTTCCCCGATGGCTACACCTTC
>TRBJ2-5|-|TRBV5-6|-
CASSFTGSETQYF
TGTGCCAGCAGCTTCACAGGTTCAGAGACCCAGTACTTC
>TRBJ1-2|-|TRBV12-3/TRBV12-4|-
CASIPAGYHGYTF
TGTGCCAGCATCCCGGCAGGGTATCATGGCTACACCTTC
>TRBJ2-7|TRBD1|TRBV7-3|-
CASSLYGTGKDEQYF
TGTGCCAGCAGCTTATACGGGACAGGGAAGGATGAGCAGTACTTC
>TRBJ1-2|TRBD1|TRBV5-1|-
CASSLDRGYNYGYTF
TGCGCCAGCAGCCTGGACAGGGGGTATAACTATGGCTACACCTTC